These T cell receptor beta chains were read from a single sample in a study of blood T cell repertoires in COVID-19. The repertoire was sequenced with immunoSEQ multiplex PCR; TCRdb's copy has only in-frame clones and lacks some. The table lists about 130,000 clones, around nine tenths of them singletons. Sequencing input: peripheral blood. The receptors originated from a man aged 60 to 75 with COVID-19, enrolled during active disease. Each CDR3 is given with its conserved first and last residue. Each record gives: CDR3 length, D gene, V gene, clone size, J gene, CDR3 protein, CDR3 DNA. The D gene is left open where the match is weak. Not all rows give a size; the values are once, few, many and, for expanded clones, a class.

19,NA,TRBV4-1,NA,TRBJ1-4,CASSQETSRGGPTNEKLFF,TGCGCCAGCAGCCAAGAAACGAGCAGGGGCGGACCAACTAATGAAAAACTGTTTTTT
11,NA,TRBV12-3/TRBV12-4,NA,TRBJ1-4,CASSLNEKLFF,TGTGCCAGCAGCTTGAATGAAAAACTGTTTTTT
17,TRBD2,TRBV29-1,NA,TRBJ2-1,CSVETPAGTSGSNEQFF,TGCAGCGTTGAAACTCCCGCCGGGACTAGCGGGAGCAATGAGCAGTTCTTC
13,NA,TRBV29-1,few,TRBJ1-3,CSVKGHSVDTIYF,TGCAGCGTTAAGGGACACTCTGTTGACACCATATATTTT
15,NA,TRBV15,NA,TRBJ2-7,CATSRDAGTVNEQYF,TGTGCCACCTCCAGAGACGCAGGCACGGTCAACGAGCAGTACTTC
18,TRBD1,TRBV4-3,NA,TRBJ1-4,CASSQDAPDRGRWEKLFF,TGCGCCAGCAGCCAAGACGCCCCGGACAGGGGGCGCTGGGAAAAACTGTTTTTT
14,NA,TRBV12-5,NA,TRBJ2-5,CASGLPPGIETQYF,TGTGCTAGTGGTTTGCCCCCAGGGATCGAGACCCAGTACTTC
15,TRBD1,TRBV30,NA,TRBJ1-6,CAWSEYRGGNSPLHF,TGTGCCTGGAGTGAATACAGGGGCGGTAATTCACCCCTCCACTTT
15,TRBD2,TRBV5-4,NA,TRBJ2-2,CASSRGLADTGELFF,TGTGCCAGCAGCCGGGGACTAGCTGACACCGGGGAGCTGTTTTTT
14,NA,TRBV7-9,NA,TRBJ1-2,CASSAQQSNYGYTF,TGTGCCAGCAGCGCCCAACAGAGTAACTATGGCTACACCTTC
17,NA,TRBV5-1,NA,TRBJ2-5,CASSLAGMGARLETQYF,TGCGCCAGCAGCTTGGCCGGGATGGGGGCGAGACTAGAGACCCAGTACTTC
14,NA,TRBV28,NA,TRBJ1-2,CASRRQDFNYGYTF,TGTGCCAGCAGAAGACAGGATTTTAACTATGGCTACACCTTC
14,NA,TRBV19,NA,TRBJ1-2,CASTKFQGGYGYTF,TGTGCCAGTACCAAGTTCCAGGGAGGCTATGGCTACACCTTC
17,TRBD2,TRBV5-1,NA,TRBJ2-7,CASSQGTSGGQEREQYF,TGCGCCAGCAGCCAGGGGACTAGCGGGGGGCAGGAGCGTGAGCAGTACTTC
14,NA,TRBV6-5,NA,TRBJ1-1,CASSYSRGNTEAFF,TGTGCCAGCAGTTACTCGAGAGGGAACACTGAAGCTTTCTTT
15,NA,TRBV5-1,NA,TRBJ1-5,CASSLAGGPYQPQHF,TGCGCCAGCAGCTTGGCCGGGGGGCCTTATCAGCCCCAGCATTTT
17,NA,TRBV7-3,NA,TRBJ2-6,CASTPGQTLSGANVLTF,TGTGCCAGCACCCCCGGACAGACTCTCTCTGGGGCCAACGTCCTGACTTTC
11,NA,TRBV7-2,NA,TRBJ2-5,CASSSQETQYF,TGTGCCAGCAGCTCTCAGGAGACCCAGTACTTC
13,NA,TRBV19,once,TRBJ1-4,CASSINLEEKLFF,TGTGCCAGTAGTATAAATCTGGAGGAAAAACTGTTTTTT
12,NA,TRBV28,once,TRBJ1-1,CASRGGNTEAFF,TGTGCCAGCAGAGGGGGGAACACTGAAGCTTTCTTT
15,NA,TRBV28,NA,TRBJ2-4,CASRFGGVAKNIQYF,TGTGCCAGCAGGTTCGGGGGAGTAGCCAAAAACATTCAGTACTTC
15,NA,TRBV6-5,NA,TRBJ1-5,CASSITPGLGQPQHF,TGTGCCAGCAGTATAACTCCAGGGTTAGGGCAGCCCCAGCATTTT